What follows are 18 T cell receptor beta chains derived from one specimen sequenced in a study of graft-versus-host responses after intestinal transplantation. These receptors' targets are unknown. Using immunoSEQ multiplex PCR, the repertoire was profiled, and TCRdb retains in-frame clones only, with some absent. This table has 30,000 to 35,000 clones, 70% to 85% appearing once. The source was unstimulated CD8+ T cells sorted from spleen or lymph node cells, collected before intestinal transplant. These receptor sequences come from a human donor who received an intestinal transplant.

A single count supports this clone. The rearrangement joins TRBV6-1 to TRBJ1-4, with 8 bases matching TRBD1. Trimming removed 4 bases from V and 8 bases from J; junction bases left unmatched: 9. Germline V gene sequence: CDR1 MNHNS, CDR2 SASEGT. This CDR3 contains 15 residues. The chain's CDR3 is CASSGGTGGREKLFF. CDR3 nucleotides: TGTGCCAGCAGTGGGGGGACAGGTGGGAGAGAAAAACTGTTTTTT.

The chain links TRBV28 to TRBJ2-5; 9 bases fit TRBD2. Germline loops: CDR1 MDHEN, CDR2 SYDVKM. CDR3 length equals 16 residues. The J segment lost 7 bases and the V segment lost 4 bases, leaving 13 bases of the junction unmatched. CDR3: CASSSPASSGKSTQYF. The CDR3 nucleotides read TGTGCCAGCAGTTCCCCGGCGTCTAGCGGGAAATCGACCCAGTACTTC.

The rearrangement links TRBV27 to TRBJ2-7; the D gene is possibly TRBD1 (6 bases). Deletions cut 6 bases from V and 2 bases from J, with 14 bases between. The germline V gene has CDR1 MNHEY and CDR2 SMNVEV (reference sequence). The CDR3 runs 14 residues. The CDR3 loop reads CASSPLNRAYEQYF. The CDR3 region has the DNA TGTGCCAGCAGCCCCCTAAACAGGGCCTACGAGCAGTACTTC.

In DNA, the CDR3 is TGTGCCAGCAGCCCTAGCGGGGGGACCTCCTACGAGCAGTACTTC. Translated, it gives CASSPSGGTSYEQYF. The rearrangement uses TRBV13 and TRBJ2-7, with 11 bases matching TRBD2. This CDR3 comprises 15 residues. Trimming at V came to 5 bases and at J to 0 bases, leaving 3 bases not matched to a gene. Per the germline V gene, CDR1 is PRHDT and CDR2 is FYEKMQ (reference sequence).

Regarding this clone: The sample has other DNA sequences that encode this CDR3 too. This chain links TRBV4-1 with TRBJ2-4; TRBD2 matches at 11 bases. The length of the CDR3 is 16 residues. The J segment lost 10 bases and the V segment lost 4 bases, leaving 12 bases of the junction unmatched. The germline gives CDR1 MGHRA, CDR2 YSYEKL. CDR3 protein: CASSLIAGGPGNIQYF. The CDR3 nucleotides are TGCGCCAGCAGCCTTATAGCGGGGGGGCCGGGGAATATTCAGTACTTC.

The count of this clone is one. This sequence joins TRBV27 and TRBJ1-6; 10 bases are shared with TRBD1. V lost 3 bases, J lost 10 bases, and 3 bases stayed unmatched. The CDR3 extends over 14 amino acids. Germline V CDR1 and CDR2: MNHEY, SMNVEV (reference sequence). CDR3 coding DNA: TGTGCCAGCAGTTTCGGGACAGGGGCCTCACCCCTCCACTTT. This codes for CASSFGTGASPLHF.

The chain couples TRBV27 to TRBJ2-7; D is ambiguous. The CDR3 contains 13 residues. Germline V gene data show CDR1 as MNHEY and CDR2 as SMNVEV (reference sequence). V dropped 3 bases and J dropped 0 bases, with 6 bases sitting between them. CDR3 in amino acids: CASSLATSYEQYF. CDR3 nucleotides: TGTGCCAGCAGTTTGGCCACCTCCTACGAGCAGTACTTC.

The chain joins TRBV2 to TRBJ1-6; D gene unclear. V was cut by 0 bases and J by 9 bases, with 6 bases left in between. The length of the CDR3 is 13 residues. Per germline, CDR1 SNHLY and CDR2 FYNNEI. CDR3 bases: TGTGCCAGCAGTGAAGCGCGGGCTTCACCCCTCCACTTT. This sequence encodes CASSEARASPLHF.

The V call is TRBV6-4, the J call TRBJ2-1; 11 bases fit TRBD2. Germline V gene sequence: CDR1 MRHNA, CDR2 SNTAGT. The CDR3 extends over 15 amino acids. The ends lost 6 bases at V and 8 bases at J; junction bases unmatched: 9. CDR3 nucleotides: TGTGCCAGCAGAGCTACTAGCGGGGGTGCCCATGAGCAGTTCTTC. Amino acids: CASRATSGGAHEQFF.

This chain uses TRBV11-2 with TRBJ1-2; 9 bases match TRBD1. The germline V gene has CDR1 SGHAT and CDR2 FQNNGV. V gave up 0 bases and J gave up 8 bases; unmatched junction bases: 7. The CDR3 extends over 15 amino acids. The CDR3 coding sequence is TGTGCCAGCAGCTTAGAAGGGGGACAGGGACTGGGCTACACCTTC. Residues: CASSLEGGQGLGYTF.

The chain recombines TRBV28 with TRBJ1-1; 9 nucleotides line up with TRBD1. Germline values: CDR1 MDHEN, CDR2 SYDVKM. The length of the CDR3 is 10 residues. V lost 6 bases to trimming and J lost 11 bases; unmatched junction nucleotides: 1. The CDR3 coding sequence is TGTGCCAGCAGCGGACAGGGGGCTTTCTTT. This sequence encodes CASSGQGAFF.

The J gene is TRBJ1-2, the V gene TRBV7-6; 8 bases are shared with TRBD1. CDR3 length: 15 amino acids. V was pared by 4 bases and J by 0 bases, with 4 bases of the junction left unmatched. Germline lookup yields CDR1 SGHVS and CDR2 FNYEAQ. The CDR3 DNA reads TGTGCCAGCAGCTCGGACAGGGAAACTAACTATGGCTACACCTTC. Translated, it gives CASSSDRETNYGYTF. The full variable domain, completed using reference TRBV7-6 and TRBJ1-2, is GAGVSQSPRYKVTKRGQDVALRCDPISGHVSLYWYRQALGQGPEFLTYFNYEAQQDKSGLPNDRFSAERPEGSISTLTIQRTEQRDSAMYRCASSSDRETNYGYTFGSGTRLTVV.

Points on this clone: Germline and junction disagree at one end, which may indicate a read error. The V and J genes are TRBV28 and TRBJ1-2, with 7 positions matching TRBD1. The germline V gene encodes CDR1 MDHEN and CDR2 SYDVKM. The CDR3 sequence is 14 residues long. Here the CDR3 reads CASSLWGDRYDYTF. The DNA of the CDR3 is TGTGCCAGCAGTTTATGGGGGGACAGATATGACTACACCTTC.

The chain has TRBV7-8 and TRBJ2-7; TRBD1 aligns across 9 bases. The trim removed 3 bases at V and 3 bases at J, leaving 6 bases unmatched. The CDR3 covers 15 residues. Germline V gene lookup returns CDR1 SGHVS and CDR2 FQNEAQ. The CDR3: CASSFPGTGLYEQYF. CDR3 sequence (DNA): TGTGCCAGCAGCTTTCCCGGGACAGGGCTCTACGAGCAGTACTTC.

CDR3 sequence (DNA): TGTGCCAGCAGTACCCCGGACAGCGTCTACGAGCAGTACTTC. Translation gives CASSTPDSVYEQYF. The rearrangement joins TRBV7-2 to TRBJ2-7; possible D gene TRBD1, 6 bases. The V end lost 6 bases, the J end lost 3 bases, and 15 bases lay between the germline ends. The germline gives CDR1 SGHTA, CDR2 FQGNSA. CDR3 size: 14 residues.

This clone was observed a single time. The J gene is TRBJ2-1, the V gene TRBV19; perhaps TRBD1 as D (6 bases). Germline V gene lookup returns CDR1 LNHDA and CDR2 SQIVND (reference sequence). V was trimmed by 4 bases and J by 3 bases, leaving 16 bases between them. This CDR3 contains 16 residues. CDR3 residues: CASSTRGADIYNEQFF. In nucleotides, the CDR3 is TGTGCCAGTAGTACCAGGGGCGCTGACATCTACAATGAGCAGTTCTTC. The variable domain in full, completed from reference TRBV19 and TRBJ2-1, reads DGGITQSPKYLFRKEGQNVTLSCEQNLNHDAMYWYRQDPGQGLRLIYYSQIVNDFQKGDIAEGYSVSREKKESFPLTVTSAQKNPTAFYLCASSTRGADIYNEQFFGPGTRLTVL.

In its sample, this clone was seen once. The J gene is TRBJ2-7, the V gene TRBV19; 7 nucleotides align to TRBD2. CDR1 is LNHDA and CDR2 is SQIVND in the germline V gene (reference sequence). The CDR3 extends over 15 amino acids. V dropped 4 bases and J dropped 1; count of bases not matched to a gene: 7. CDR3 in DNA: TGTGCCAGTAGTACGTCTAGCGGCCGATCCTACGAGCAGTACTTC. Its translation is CASSTSSGRSYEQYF.

The gene calls are TRBV11-2 and TRBJ1-5; 7 nucleotides match TRBD1. With V trimmed by 5 bases and J by 1 base, 5 bases remained unmatched. CDR1 SGHAT and CDR2 FQNNGV come from the germline V gene. This CDR3 has 15 residues. This chain's CDR3 is CASSQTGSSNQPQHF. In DNA, the CDR3 is TGTGCCAGCAGCCAGACAGGGTCCAGCAATCAGCCCCAGCATTTT.